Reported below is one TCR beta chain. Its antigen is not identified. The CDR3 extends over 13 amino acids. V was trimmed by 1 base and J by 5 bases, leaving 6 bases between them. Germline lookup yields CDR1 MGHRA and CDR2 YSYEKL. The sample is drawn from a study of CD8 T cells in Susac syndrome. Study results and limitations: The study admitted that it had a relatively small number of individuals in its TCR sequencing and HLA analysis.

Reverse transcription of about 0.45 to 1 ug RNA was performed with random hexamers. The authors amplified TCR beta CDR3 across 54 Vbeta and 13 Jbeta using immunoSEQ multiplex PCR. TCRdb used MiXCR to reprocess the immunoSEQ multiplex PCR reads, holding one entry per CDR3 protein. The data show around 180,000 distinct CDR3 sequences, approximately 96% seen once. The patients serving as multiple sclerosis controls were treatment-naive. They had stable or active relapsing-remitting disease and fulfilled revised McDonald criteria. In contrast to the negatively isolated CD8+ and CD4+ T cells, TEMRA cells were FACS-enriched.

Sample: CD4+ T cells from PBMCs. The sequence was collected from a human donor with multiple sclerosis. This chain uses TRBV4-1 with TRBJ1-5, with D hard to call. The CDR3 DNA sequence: TGCGCCAGCAGCCAAGCGGTAGATCAGCCCCAGCATTTT. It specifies CASSQAVDQPQHF.